The 18 T cell receptor beta chains in this list originate from one sample, sequenced in a study of T cell repertoires in cytomegalovirus infection. TCRdb re-called the reads with MiXCR, one entry per CDR3 protein. The table shows just over 450,000 distinct CDR3 sequences, with about 44% occurring only once. What these receptors recognize is not known. The sample in question was cultured PBMCs, obtained from culture after CMV antigen stimulation. The receptors shown here come from a human donor in good health (CMV status not recorded). Some clones in this sample may be carry-over from other donors' samples.

This clonotype was observed a handful of times. The chain is built from TRBV7-2 and TRBJ2-4; 9 bases agree with TRBD1. CDR3 length: 15 residues. The V gene end was trimmed by 5 bases and the J gene end by 7 bases; junction bases not matched to a gene: 9. Germline loops: CDR1 SGHTA, CDR2 FQGNSA. CDR3 protein: CASSPWGQGNNIQYF. The CDR3 nucleotides read TGTGCCAGCAGCCCATGGGGACAGGGAAATAACATTCAGTACTTC.

The V call is TRBV27, the J call TRBJ2-7; D perhaps matches TRBD2 (5 bases). The CDR3 is 13 residues long. V shed 5 bases and J shed 5 bases, with 13 bases lying between them. Looked up from germline, CDR1 is MNHEY and CDR2 is SMNVEV (reference sequence). CDR3 DNA sequence: TGTGCCAGCAGTCACAAGTCCGGGGACGAGCAGTACTTC. It specifies CASSHKSGDEQYF.

For this clonotype: An end of the junction differs from the germline gene, which may be a read error. The CDR3 region is CASSQLRPGTGGYNSPLHF. CDR3 coding DNA: TGTGCCAGCAGCCAACTCCGCCCCGGGACAGGAGGATATAATTCACCCCTCCACTTT. The J gene is TRBJ1-6, the V gene TRBV4-1; 8 positions agree with TRBD1. The length of the CDR3 is 19 residues. CDR1 and CDR2 from the germline V gene are MGHRA and YSYEKL.

The J gene is TRBJ2-5, the V gene TRBV20-1; D possibly matches TRBD1 or TRBD2 (5 bases each). Germline V gene data show CDR1 as DFQATT and CDR2 as SNEGSKA (reference sequence). The CDR3 has 15 amino acids. V was clipped by 6 bases and J by 4 bases, with 21 bases between them. CDR3 bases: TGCAGTGCGGTCCACGGCCAAACAGGAGGAGAGACCCAGTACTTC. Encoded protein: CSAVHGQTGGETQYF.

V is TRBV12-3 or TRBV12-4 and J is TRBJ2-1; possible D gene TRBD2, 5 bases. Trimming shortened V by 5 bases and J by 4 bases, and 18 bases separated the two germline ends. The CDR3 length is 16 residues. The chain's CDR3 is CASSPPFGGQYNEQFF. The CDR3 nucleotides are TGTGCCAGCAGTCCCCCTTTTGGAGGTCAGTACAATGAGCAGTTCTTC.

This sequence joins TRBV10-3 and TRBJ2-7; the match to TRBD2 covers 8 bases. V gave up 6 bases and J gave up 4 bases; unmatched junction bases: 17. This CDR3 contains 17 residues. Per the germline V gene, CDR1 is ENHRY and CDR2 is SYGVKD. The CDR3 sequence is CAISDHQRGTSGYEQYF. CDR3 nucleotides: TGTGCCATCAGCGATCACCAACGCGGAACTAGCGGATACGAGCAGTACTTC.

V is TRBV28 and J is TRBJ1-6; tentatively, D is TRBD1 (6 bases). The CDR3 has 14 amino acids. V was pared by 3 bases and J by 10 bases, with 13 bases between. CDR1 is MDHEN and CDR2 is SYDVKM in the germline V gene. In DNA form, the CDR3 reads TGTGCCAGCAGTTTTTCCGGGGGCGACTCACCCCTCCACTTT. This encodes CASSFSGGDSPLHF.

The chain joins TRBV10-2 to TRBJ1-1; D is unclear. This CDR3 has 16 amino acids. V lost 0 bases and J 7 bases, leaving 18 bases between the germline ends. Germline CDR1 is WSHSY and CDR2 is SAAADI. The CDR3 sequence: CASSESGSLRNLEAFF. CDR3 in DNA: TGCGCCAGCAGTGAGTCAGGGTCTCTACGAAACCTTGAAGCTTTCTTT.

This chain links TRBV7-2 with TRBJ1-3; D gene uncertain. CDR1 is SGHTA and CDR2 is FQGNSA in the germline V gene. This CDR3 contains 17 residues. Trimming pared 3 bases from V and 2 bases from J, leaving 17 bases between. CDR3 coding DNA: TGTGCCAGCAGCTTCGATATATCACATACCACTGGAAACACCATATATTTT. Its protein product is CASSFDISHTTGNTIYF.

This clonotype was seen a single time. For the CDR3, the DNA is TGTGCCAGCAGTTATCCCCGAGAGGGGGTGAACACTGAAGCTTTCTTT. It translates to CASSYPREGVNTEAFF. This chain connects TRBV6-6 to TRBJ1-1, with a weak D call TRBD1 (6 bases). This CDR3 contains 16 residues. The ends were cut back, 3 bases at V and 0 bases at J, with 14 bases in the middle. Germline CDR1 is MNHNY and CDR2 is SVGAGI (reference sequence).

This clonotype appeared a few times. The chain has TRBV11-2 and TRBJ2-7, with TRBD2 identical over 9 bases. The germline V gene has CDR1 SGHAT and CDR2 FQNNGV. V shed 1 base and J 6 bases; nucleotides not matched to a gene: 4. The CDR3 is 14 residues long. The CDR3 bases are TGTGCCAGCAGCTTAGTGCGGGGGGGGTCCGAGCAGTACTTC. Translating gives CASSLVRGGSEQYF.

This sequence joins TRBV7-9 and TRBJ1-4; the D gene is possibly TRBD1 (5 bases). Germline assignment: CDR1 SEHNR and CDR2 FQNEAQ (reference sequence). V lost 8 bases and J 0 bases, leaving 10 bases between the germline ends. This CDR3 region has 14 residues. The DNA of the CDR3 is TGTGCCAGCCCGCTGGGGGCAACTAATGAAAAACTGTTTTTT. This translates into CASPLGATNEKLFF.

This clonotype was recorded a few times. The chain uses TRBV5-1 and TRBJ2-7; possibly TRBD2 for D (6 bases). Trimming took off 0 bases at V and 2 bases at J, with 15 bases between the two ends. Germline CDR1 SGHRS, CDR2 YFSETQ. The CDR3 covers 16 residues. The CDR3 region has the DNA TGCGCCAGCAGCTTGGCCTCGCGGGGTGCCGCCTACGAGCAGTACTTC. It translates to CASSLASRGAAYEQYF.

Concerning this clonotype itself: Since a much larger clone is just one base distant, this may be a read error. V and J are TRBV7-2 and TRBJ1-1, with 8 bases identical to TRBD1. Germline loops: CDR1 SGHTA, CDR2 FQGNSA. The CDR3 is 15 amino acids. V shed 1 base and J 1 base; nucleotides not matched to a gene: 2. The CDR3 DNA reads as TGTACCAGCAGCTTAGGCGGGACAGGGAACACTGAAGCTTTCTTT. This codes for CTSSLGGTGNTEAFF. The whole variable domain, filled in from reference TRBV7-2 and TRBJ1-1, reads GAGVSQSPSNKVTEKGKDVELRCDPISGHTALYWYRQSLGQGLEFLIYFQGNSAPDKSGLPSDRFSAERTGGSVSTLTIQRTQQEDSAVYLCTSSLGGTGNTEAFFGQGTRLTVV.

The J gene is TRBJ1-5, the V gene TRBV28; 8 bases match TRBD1. Looked up from germline, CDR1 is MDHEN and CDR2 is SYDVKM. With V trimmed by 6 bases and J by 6 bases, 10 bases remained unmatched. The CDR3 loop spans 15 amino acids. The CDR3 reads CASRTRRTGLQPQHF. CDR3 bases: TGTGCCAGCAGGACACGACGGACAGGGCTTCAGCCCCAGCATTTT.

This clonotype came up a few times. V gene TRBV27 combines with J gene TRBJ1-2, with D maybe TRBD1 (6 bases). The V end lost 4 bases, the J end lost 6 bases, and 15 bases lay between the germline ends. The CDR3 runs to 14 residues. In germline, CDR1 is MNHEY, CDR2 SMNVEV (reference sequence). The CDR3, as DNA: TGTGCCAGCAGTTCCCCGGACAGAGGAAATGGCTACACCTTC. This sequence encodes CASSSPDRGNGYTF.

The rearrangement links TRBV6-8 to TRBJ2-3; 12 bases are shared with TRBD2. There are 14 residues in the CDR3. Germline values: CDR1 MNHGY, CDR2 SAAAGT. V lost 6 bases to trimming and J lost 6 bases; unmatched junction nucleotides: 4. For the CDR3, the DNA is TGTGCCAGCAGGCTAGCGGGAGGGGGGGATACGCAGTATTTT. As protein: CASRLAGGGDTQYF.

This clonotype came up a few times. The V and J genes are TRBV2 and TRBJ2-3, with a weak D call TRBD2 (5 bases). CDR1 is SNHLY, CDR2 FYNNEI, per germline. This CDR3 spans 14 amino acids. V lost 8 bases and J 2 bases, leaving 14 bases between the germline ends. The CDR3 nucleotides are TGTGCCAGCTCGTACGGGGTGTTCACAGATACGCAGTATTTT. Amino acid sequence: CASSYGVFTDTQYF.